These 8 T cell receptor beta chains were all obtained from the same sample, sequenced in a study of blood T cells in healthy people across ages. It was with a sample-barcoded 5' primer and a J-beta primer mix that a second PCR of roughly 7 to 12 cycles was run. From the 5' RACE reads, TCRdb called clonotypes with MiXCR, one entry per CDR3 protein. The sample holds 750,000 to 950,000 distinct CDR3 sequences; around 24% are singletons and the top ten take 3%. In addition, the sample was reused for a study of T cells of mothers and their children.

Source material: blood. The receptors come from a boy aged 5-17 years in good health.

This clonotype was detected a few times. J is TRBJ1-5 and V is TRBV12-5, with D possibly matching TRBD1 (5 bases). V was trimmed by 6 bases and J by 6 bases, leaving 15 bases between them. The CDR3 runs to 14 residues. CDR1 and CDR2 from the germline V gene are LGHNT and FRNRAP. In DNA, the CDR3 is TGTGCTAGTGGCATGGTGGGGGGAGGTCAGCCCCAGCATTTT. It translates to CASGMVGGGQPQHF.

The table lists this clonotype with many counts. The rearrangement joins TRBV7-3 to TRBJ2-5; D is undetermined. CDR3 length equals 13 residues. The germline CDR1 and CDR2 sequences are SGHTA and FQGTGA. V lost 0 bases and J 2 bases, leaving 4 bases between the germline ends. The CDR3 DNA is TGTGCCAGCAGCTTAACCCAGCAAGAGACCCAGTACTTC. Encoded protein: CASSLTQQETQYF.

Written as DNA, the CDR3 is TGCAGTGCTAGCCCTGGACCCGGAGAGACCCAGTACTTC. Translation gives CSASPGPGETQYF. V is TRBV20-1 and J is TRBJ2-5; D is unclear. The germline CDR1 and CDR2 sequences are DFQATT and SNEGSKA (reference sequence). The CDR3 contains 13 residues. Trimming pared 3 bases from V and 4 bases from J, leaving 12 bases between.

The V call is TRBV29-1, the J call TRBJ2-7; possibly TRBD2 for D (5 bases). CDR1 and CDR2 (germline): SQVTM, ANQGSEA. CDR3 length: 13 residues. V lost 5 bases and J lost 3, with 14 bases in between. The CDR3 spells CSVHPRRFYEQYF. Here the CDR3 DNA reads TGCAGCGTTCACCCGAGGAGGTTCTACGAGCAGTACTTC.

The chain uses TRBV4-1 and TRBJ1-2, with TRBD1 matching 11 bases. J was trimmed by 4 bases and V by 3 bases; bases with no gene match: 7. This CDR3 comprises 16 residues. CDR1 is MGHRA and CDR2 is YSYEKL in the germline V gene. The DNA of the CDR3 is TGCGCCAGCAGCCAGCCGGACAGGGGGCTTTCCTATGGCTACACCTTC. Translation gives CASSQPDRGLSYGYTF.

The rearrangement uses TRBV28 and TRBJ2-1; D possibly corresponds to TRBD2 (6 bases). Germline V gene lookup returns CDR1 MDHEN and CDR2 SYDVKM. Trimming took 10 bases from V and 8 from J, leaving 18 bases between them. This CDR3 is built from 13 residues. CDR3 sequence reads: CANNRPSVDEQFF. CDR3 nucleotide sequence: TGTGCCAACAATCGGCCTAGCGTTGATGAGCAGTTCTTC.

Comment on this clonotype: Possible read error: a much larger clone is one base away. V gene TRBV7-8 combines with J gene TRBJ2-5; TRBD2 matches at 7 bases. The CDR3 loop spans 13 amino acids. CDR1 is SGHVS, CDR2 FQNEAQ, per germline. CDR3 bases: TGTGCCAGCAGCCCCGGGGGGAAAGAGGCCCAGTACTTC. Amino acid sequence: CASSPGGKEAQYF.

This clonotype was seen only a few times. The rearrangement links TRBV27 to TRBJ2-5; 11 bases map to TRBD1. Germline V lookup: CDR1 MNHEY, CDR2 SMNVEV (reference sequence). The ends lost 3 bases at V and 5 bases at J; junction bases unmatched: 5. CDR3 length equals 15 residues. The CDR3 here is CASSFIGTGGETQYF. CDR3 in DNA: TGTGCCAGCAGTTTCATTGGGACAGGGGGTGAGACCCAGTACTTC.